The 19 T cell receptor beta chains in this list originate from one sample, sequenced in a study of PD-1 blockade in classical Hodgkin lymphoma. TCRdb keeps only in-frame clones here, not all; method: immunoSEQ multiplex PCR. The sample has some 110,000 clones, about nine tenths seen once. Described time point: cycle 4 day 1 (C4D1), after six to seven weeks of nivolumab. Each of the patients experienced relapse following autologous stem cell transplantation, and their brentuximab vedotin exposure differed. The sample in question was peripheral blood mononuclear cells (PBMCs), obtained before the fourth cycle of nivolumab. The receptors originated from a human donor with classical Hodgkin lymphoma.

The rearrangement joins TRBV6-5 to TRBJ2-7, with 11 bases aligning to TRBD2. The germline V gene has CDR1 MNHEY and CDR2 SVGAGI. The V gene end was trimmed by 6 bases and the J gene end by 4 bases; junction bases not matched to a gene: 5. The CDR3 runs 14 residues. This CDR3 is CASSLAGGPYEQYF. In DNA, the CDR3 is TGTGCCAGCAGCTTAGCGGGAGGGCCGTACGAGCAGTACTTC.

This chain uses TRBV29-1 with TRBJ2-7; TRBD1 might be the D (5 bases). Germline CDR1 reads SQVTM; CDR2 reads ANQGSEA. Trimming left V 0 bases short and J 1 base short, with 16 bases between. This CDR3 contains 16 residues. CDR3 sequence: CSVEDEPLTGSYEQYF. The CDR3 DNA follows: TGCAGCGTTGAAGATGAACCTCTTACAGGTTCCTACGAGCAGTACTTC.

V gene TRBV6-5 combines with J gene TRBJ1-1, with TRBD1 matching 11 bases. Germline V gene lookup returns CDR1 MNHEY and CDR2 SVGAGI. Trimming at V came to 6 bases and at J to 0 bases, leaving 3 bases not matched to a gene. The CDR3 loop spans 15 amino acids. The CDR3 region has the DNA TGTGCCAGCAGATCGGGACAGGGGGTGAACACTGAAGCTTTCTTT. Encoded protein: CASRSGQGVNTEAFF.

This chain joins TRBV28 and TRBJ2-2, with 11 bases that match TRBD2. The CDR3 is made up of 15 amino acids. The germline V gene has CDR1 MDHEN and CDR2 SYDVKM. V trimming: 4 bases; J trimming: 10 bases; junction bases outside the gene matches: 8. This CDR3 reads CASSWLAGGGVELFF. The DNA for the CDR3 is TGTGCCAGCAGTTGGCTAGCGGGAGGAGGGGTGGAGCTGTTTTTT.

The chain joins TRBV9 to TRBJ2-5; 12 nucleotides match TRBD1. Trimming cost V 4 bases and J 5 bases; bases outside gene matches: 6. Germline CDR1 SGDLS, CDR2 YYNGEE. This CDR3 has 15 amino acids. The CDR3 DNA reads as TGTGCCAGCAGCATAGCCGGGACAGGGGGCGAGACCCAGTACTTC. It specifies CASSIAGTGGETQYF.

The rearrangement joins TRBV11-2 to TRBJ1-3; D unclear. CDR1 is SGHAT, CDR2 FQNNGV, per germline. The CDR3 totals 13 residues. Trimming cost V 5 bases and J 4 bases, with 9 bases left between them. CDR3: CASSPRRGNTIYF. CDR3 nucleotide sequence: TGTGCCAGCAGCCCTCGTCGGGGAAACACCATATATTTT.

The chain couples TRBV29-1 to TRBJ1-1, with 7 bases identical to TRBD1. This CDR3 spans 12 amino acids. In germline, CDR1 is SQVTM, CDR2 ANQGSEA. Losses at the gene ends were 0 bases for V and 11 bases for J; bases not matched to a gene: 6. This CDR3 reads CSVEDRDRVAFF. In DNA form, the CDR3 reads TGCAGCGTTGAAGACCGGGACAGAGTGGCTTTCTTT.

The V gene is TRBV5-1, the J gene TRBJ2-7; 11 bases map to TRBD1. Germline CDR1 and CDR2: SGHRS and YFSETQ. This CDR3 is built from 14 residues. Trimming removed 3 bases from V and 4 bases from J; junction bases left unmatched: 3. The CDR3 region has the DNA TGCGCCAGCAGCTGGGGGACAGGGGGGTACGAGCAGTACTTC. Residues: CASSWGTGGYEQYF.

The chain recombines TRBV28 with TRBJ1-1; TRBD1 agrees at 10 bases. The V gene's germline CDR1 is MDHEN and CDR2 SYDVKM. J gave up 10 bases and V 1 base, and 6 bases lay outside the gene matches. The CDR3 is 14 residues long. In DNA form, the CDR3 reads TGTGCCAGCAGTTTATTGAACCGGGACAGGGGAGCTTTCTTT. This gives the protein CASSLLNRDRGAFF.

V usage is TRBV5-6 and J usage is TRBJ2-7, with a tentative D call TRBD2 (6 bases). The germline CDR1 and CDR2 sequences are SGHDT and YYEEEE. This CDR3 is built from 15 residues. V was shortened by 2 bases and J by 5 bases, with 17 bases between the two germline ends. Here the CDR3 DNA reads TGTGCCAGCAGCTTCGGGGGAGGTTCGGGTAACGAGCAGTACTTC. Amino acids: CASSFGGGSGNEQYF.

This chain uses TRBV19 with TRBJ2-7; 11 nucleotides line up with TRBD2. CDR3 size: 14 residues. J gave up 6 bases and V 5 bases, and 6 bases lay outside the gene matches. CDR1 is LNHDA and CDR2 is SQIVND in the germline V gene (reference sequence). CDR3 coding DNA: TGTGCCAGTAGTCTGGGACTAGCGGAATTCGAGCAGTACTTC. Its protein product is CASSLGLAEFEQYF.

V gene TRBV7-2 combines with J gene TRBJ2-7; 9 bases map to TRBD2. CDR3 length equals 15 residues. Losses at the gene ends were 3 bases for V and 7 bases for J; bases not matched to a gene: 10. Germline V gives CDR1 SGHTA, CDR2 FQGNSA. The CDR3 here is CASSLTSGPYSEQYF. In DNA, the CDR3 is TGTGCCAGCAGCTTGACTAGCGGACCTTACTCTGAGCAGTACTTC. Together with reference TRBV7-2 and TRBJ2-7, the CDR3 gives the full variable domain: GAGVSQSPSNKVTEKGKDVELRCDPISGHTALYWYRQSLGQGLEFLIYFQGNSAPDKSGLPSDRFSAERTGGSVSTLTIQRTQQEDSAVYLCASSLTSGPYSEQYFGPGTRLTVT.

CDR3 loop: CASSLDRVGEQYF. CDR3 nucleotides: TGTGCCAGCAGTTTAGACAGGGTTGGCGAGCAGTACTTC. The rearrangement joins TRBV28 to TRBJ2-7, with TRBD1 matching 7 bases. The CDR3 contains 13 residues. The V segment lost 2 bases and the J segment 6 bases; nucleotides outside the gene matches: 4. The germline V gene encodes CDR1 MDHEN and CDR2 SYDVKM.

This clone was detected once. The chain carries TRBV5-4 and TRBJ2-5; D may be TRBD1 (5 bases). The CDR3 runs to 14 residues. Germline assignment: CDR1 SGHNT and CDR2 YYREEE (reference sequence). Trimming removed 0 bases at V and 5 bases at J, with 11 bases between. The chain's CDR3 is CASSLGGPGETQYF. The CDR3 DNA reads TGTGCCAGCAGCTTGGGTGGGCCAGGGGAGACCCAGTACTTC.

The CDR3 DNA reads as TGTGCCAGCAGTTTAGCGGAAAGCTCCTACGAGCAGTACTTC. It codes for CASSLAESSYEQYF. V is TRBV28 and J is TRBJ2-7, with D uncertain. The V end was cut by 2 bases, the J end by 0 bases, with 8 bases between. The CDR3 covers 14 residues. The V gene's germline CDR1 is MDHEN and CDR2 SYDVKM.

The table lists this clone with a count of one. The CDR3 coding sequence is TGTGCCTGGAGTGTAGGAATAGCGTGGGAGCAGTACTTC. As protein: CAWSVGIAWEQYF. The chain carries TRBV30 and TRBJ2-7; a weak D match, TRBD2 (5 bases). This CDR3 contains 13 residues. CDR1 is GTSNPN, CDR2 SVGIG, per germline (reference sequence). V shed 0 bases and J shed 7 bases, with 13 bases lying between them.

The V call is TRBV19, the J call TRBJ1-5; no definite D call. CDR1 and CDR2 from the germline V gene are LNHDA and SQIVND (reference sequence). The CDR3 sequence is 17 residues long. The V and J ends lost 5 bases and 0 bases respectively, with 17 bases between them. CDR3 nucleotides: TGTGCCAGTAGTGTTACCCTGGGCGTTTATAGCAATCAGCCCCAGCATTTT. Protein: CASSVTLGVYSNQPQHF.

V usage is TRBV6-5 and J usage is TRBJ1-1; D ambiguous. Looked up from germline, CDR1 is MNHEY and CDR2 is SVGAGI. The CDR3 sequence is 14 residues long. V lost 2 bases and J lost 6, with 13 bases in between. CDR3 sequence (DNA): TGTGCCAGCAGTTACGATCGGGGAGGCCCTGAAGCTTTCTTT. Protein product: CASSYDRGGPEAFF.

The J gene is TRBJ2-1, the V gene TRBV18; D unclear. The germline V and J ends were trimmed by 1 base and 7 bases, with 17 bases remaining between them. Germline CDR1 KGHSH, CDR2 LQKENI. The length of the CDR3 is 16 residues. CDR3 in amino acids: CASSPRLAALENEQFF. As DNA, the CDR3 is TGTGCCAGCTCACCACGTTTGGCGGCCCTGGAAAATGAGCAGTTCTTC. The whole variable domain, filled in from reference TRBV18 and TRBJ2-1, reads NAGVMQNPRHLVRRRGQEARLRCSPMKGHSHVYWYRQLPEEGLKFMVYLQKENIIDESGMPKERFSAEFPKEGPSILRIQQVVRGDSAAYFCASSPRLAALENEQFFGPGTRLTVL.